This T cell receptor (beta chain) comes out of a study of radiation and T cells in renal cell carcinoma. Measured with immunoSEQ multiplex PCR; TCRdb has only the in-frame clones, and not every one. Counted here are about 140,000 clones, roughly 80% occurring once; the ten biggest clones make up around 25%. Study results and caveats: From baseline, blood top tumor clonotypes peaked at 2 weeks post-radiation. Pretreatment tumor biopsies were lacking, so baseline clonotypes are unknown.

The sample's time point: baseline pretreatment blood. Treatment specified: 15 Gy SBRT to primary tumor, nephrectomy 4 weeks later. Serial blood draws occurred at baseline and 2 and 4 weeks post-SBRT. The CDR3 totals 13 residues. CDR1 and CDR2 from the germline V gene are SGHDN and FVKESK. Trimming stripped 0 bases from V and 8 bases from J, with 9 bases between. Only a few counts were recorded for this clone. Its specificity is not known. The gene calls are TRBV14 and TRBJ2-3; D ambiguous. The origin of this receptor is a woman in her fifties or sixties with renal cell carcinoma. Sequences were derived from blood, sampled from a patient whose treatment included radiotherapy and nephrectomy. CDR3 bases: TGTGCCAGCAGCCAAGATGGCGCCGCTACGCAGTATTTT. Encoded protein: CASSQDGAATQYF. The full variable domain, its missing parts supplied by reference TRBV14 and TRBJ2-3, is EAGVTQFPSHSVIEKGQTVTLRCDPISGHDNLYWYRRVMGKEIKFLLHFVKESKQDESGMPNNRFLAERTGGTYSTLKVQPAELEDSGVYFCASSQDGAATQYFGPGTRLTVL.